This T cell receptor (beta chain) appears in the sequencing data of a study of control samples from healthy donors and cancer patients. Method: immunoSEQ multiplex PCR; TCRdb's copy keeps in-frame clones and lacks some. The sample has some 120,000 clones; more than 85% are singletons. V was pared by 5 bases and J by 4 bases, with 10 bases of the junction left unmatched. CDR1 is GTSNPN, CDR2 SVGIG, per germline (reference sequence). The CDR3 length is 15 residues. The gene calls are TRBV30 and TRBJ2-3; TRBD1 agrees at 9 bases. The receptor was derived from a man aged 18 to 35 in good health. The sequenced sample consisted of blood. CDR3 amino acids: CAWYRGTGRPDTQYF. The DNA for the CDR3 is TGTGCCTGGTACCGCGGGACAGGGCGGCCAGATACGCAGTATTTT.